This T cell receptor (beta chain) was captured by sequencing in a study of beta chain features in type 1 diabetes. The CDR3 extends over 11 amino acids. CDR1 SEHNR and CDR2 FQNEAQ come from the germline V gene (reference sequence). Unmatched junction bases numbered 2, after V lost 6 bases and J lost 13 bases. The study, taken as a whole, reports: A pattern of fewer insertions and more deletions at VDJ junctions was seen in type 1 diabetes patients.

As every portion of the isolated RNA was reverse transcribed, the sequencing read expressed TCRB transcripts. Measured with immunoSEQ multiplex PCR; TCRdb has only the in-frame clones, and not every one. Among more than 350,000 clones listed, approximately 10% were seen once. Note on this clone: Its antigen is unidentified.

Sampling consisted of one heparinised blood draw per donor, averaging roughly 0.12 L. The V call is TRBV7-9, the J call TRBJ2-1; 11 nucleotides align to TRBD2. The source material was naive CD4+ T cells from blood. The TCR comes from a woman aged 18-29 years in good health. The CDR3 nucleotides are TGTGCCAGCAGTCTAGCGGGGGGACAGTTCTTC. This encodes CASSLAGGQFF.